This T cell receptor beta chain is from a study of tumor-infiltrating lymphocytes in primary liver carcinoma. Study-wide results and caveats: Tumor-adjacent and tumor-blood pairs overlapped less than tumor region pairs did. A significantly higher top-250-clone fraction was found in tumors than in blood (p = 0.039).

The source material, about 20-30 mg of unsorted bulk tissue, was used to co-extract RNA and DNA. Patients' primary liver carcinoma was surgically resected. As for this clonotype: The antigen is not known. A junction boundary mismatches the germline segment, possibly from a read error.

The CDR3 sequence is 13 residues long. Looked up from germline, CDR1 is SQVTM and CDR2 is ANQGSEA. Constant-region priming of approximately 500 ng total RNA yielded TCR beta cDNA. What produced the TCR beta libraries was three nested multiplex PCR rounds using slightly modified ARM-PCR. With TRBV1-TRBV30 forward primers and a C-beta reverse primer, the first two PCR rounds were run for approximately 10 cycles each. MiXCR, applied by TCRdb to the multiplex PCR reads, yields one record per CDR3 protein. Among fewer than 85,000 distinct CDR3 sequences listed, 69% were seen once. The source is a middle-aged man with primary liver carcinoma and hepatitis B virus infection. Sequenced: tumor-adjacent normal liver tissue. This chain connects TRBV29-1 to TRBJ1-4; D gene ambiguous. The CDR3 sequence is CSVVVQSNEKLLF. For the CDR3, the DNA is TGCAGCGTTGTTGTACAGAGTAATGAAAAACTACTTTTT. The full variable domain, in which reference TRBV29-1 and TRBJ1-4 provide the parts outside the CDR3, is SAVISQKPSRDICQRGTSLTIQCQVDSQVTMMFWYRQQPGQSLTLIATANQGSEATYESGFVIDKFPISRPNLTFSTLTVSNMSPEDSSIYLCSVVVQSNEKLLFGSGTQLSVL.